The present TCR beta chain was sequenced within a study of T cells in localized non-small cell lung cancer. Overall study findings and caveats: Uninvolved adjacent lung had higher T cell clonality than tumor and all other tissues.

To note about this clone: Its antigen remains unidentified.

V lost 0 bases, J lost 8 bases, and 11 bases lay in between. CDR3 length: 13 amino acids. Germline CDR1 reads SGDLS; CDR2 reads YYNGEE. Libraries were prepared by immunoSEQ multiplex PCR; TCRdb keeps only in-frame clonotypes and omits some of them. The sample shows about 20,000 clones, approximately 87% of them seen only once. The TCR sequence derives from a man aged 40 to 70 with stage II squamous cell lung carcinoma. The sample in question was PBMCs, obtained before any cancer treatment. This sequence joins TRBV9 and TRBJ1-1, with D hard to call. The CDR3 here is CASSVDTRSEAFF. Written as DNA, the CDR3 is TGTGCCAGCAGCGTAGACACTAGATCCGAAGCTTTCTTT.